Listed below are T cell receptor beta chains from one sample, sequenced in a study of beta chain features in type 1 diabetes. Using immunoSEQ multiplex PCR, the repertoire was profiled, and TCRdb retains in-frame clones only, with some absent. This table holds around 300,000 clones, under 8.5% found once. The sequencing input was central memory CD4+ T cells from blood. Source of these receptors: a woman younger than 30 in good health. Each CDR3 is given with its conserved first and last residue.

V gene: TRBV12-2
CDR3 length: 17
CDR3 protein: CASRLSGTSGSVKTQYF

V gene: TRBV2
CDR3 length: 12
CDR3 protein: CASTRQITEAFF

V gene: TRBV5-1
CDR3 length: 15
CDR3 protein: CASSTPPDTAGGYTF

V gene: TRBV25-1
CDR3 length: 15
CDR3 protein: CASSLQGLPYNEQFF

V gene: TRBV19
CDR3 length: 15
CDR3 protein: CASSIGGSHPAAQYF

V gene: TRBV30
CDR3 length: 12
CDR3 protein: CAWTRQAGGYTF

V gene: TRBV5-4
CDR3 length: 16
CDR3 protein: CASSPPDRGVNYGYTF

V gene: TRBV29-1
CDR3 length: 13
CDR3 protein: CSVAETDKNTQYF

V gene: TRBV7-3
CDR3 length: 20
CDR3 protein: CASSAGTRRGLAFPYNEQFF

V gene: TRBV7-3
CDR3 length: 16
CDR3 protein: CASSRGGTDANYGYTF

V gene: TRBV12-5
CDR3 length: 15
CDR3 protein: CASGLYGTSPDTQYF

V gene: TRBV25-1
CDR3 length: 17
CDR3 protein: CASSAGSPGQGSTEAFF

V gene: TRBV5-1
CDR3 length: 15
CDR3 protein: CASSSKRGGRETQYF

V gene: TRBV6-5
CDR3 length: 13
CDR3 protein: CASSRRQGQPQHF

V gene: TRBV5-1
CDR3 length: 14
CDR3 protein: CASSPGQGGQPQHF

V gene: TRBV6-6
CDR3 length: 15
CDR3 protein: CASSLGGLNTGELFF

V gene: TRBV7-6
CDR3 length: 17
CDR3 protein: CASSLERTSSPYNEQFF

V gene: TRBV18
CDR3 length: 18
CDR3 protein: CASSPLSPGSFMNTEAFF

V gene: TRBV13
CDR3 length: 18
CDR3 protein: CASSAGRVRGRTTYEQYF

V gene: TRBV2
CDR3 length: 12
CDR3 protein: CASRGDGDTQYF

V gene: TRBV25-1
CDR3 length: 14
CDR3 protein: CASTQTGASYGYTF

V gene: TRBV11-3
CDR3 length: 11
CDR3 protein: CASSSREHEFF

V gene: TRBV6-5
CDR3 length: 14
CDR3 protein: CASSPRTPNTEAFF

V gene: TRBV19
CDR3 length: 14
CDR3 protein: CASSPGGNPDTQYF

V gene: TRBV7-6
CDR3 length: 15
CDR3 protein: CASSLGGFRNYGYTF

V gene: TRBV18
CDR3 length: 15
CDR3 protein: CASSPSSGSRYEQYF

V gene: TRBV29-1
CDR3 length: 12
CDR3 protein: CSVVGGGLEAFF

V gene: TRBV29-1
CDR3 length: 13
CDR3 protein: CSVQTGNQETQYF

V gene: TRBV29-1
CDR3 length: 14
CDR3 protein: CSVEDQRVGDEQYF

V gene: TRBV7-3
CDR3 length: 12
CDR3 protein: CASSLMGETQYF

V gene: TRBV5-1
CDR3 length: 12
CDR3 protein: CASSLDLTEAFF

V gene: TRBV7-2
CDR3 length: 14
CDR3 protein: CASSLVWDQETQYF

V gene: TRBV30
CDR3 length: 13
CDR3 protein: CALKLAMNTEAFF

V gene: TRBV5-6
CDR3 length: 16
CDR3 protein: CASSRGQALGANVLTF

V gene: TRBV7-8
CDR3 length: 14
CDR3 protein: CASSPLVSYNEQFF

V gene: TRBV7-2
CDR3 length: 15
CDR3 protein: CASSLRWGATDTQYF

V gene: TRBV28
CDR3 length: 15
CDR3 protein: CASSPGGVGNTEAFF

V gene: TRBV7-2
CDR3 length: 13
CDR3 protein: CASSLAIYQPQHF

V gene: TRBV7-2
CDR3 length: 15
CDR3 protein: CASSSDRASNQPQHF

V gene: TRBV7-9
CDR3 length: 13
CDR3 protein: CASSSGQYNEQFF

V gene: TRBV4-3
CDR3 length: 16
CDR3 protein: CASSPDLARGNYGYTF

V gene: TRBV5-4
CDR3 length: 13
CDR3 protein: CASSRRFTYEQYF

V gene: TRBV6-6
CDR3 length: 14
CDR3 protein: CASSDRGLFNEQFF

V gene: TRBV28
CDR3 length: 13
CDR3 protein: CASSLGQVYEQYF

V gene: TRBV19
CDR3 length: 13
CDR3 protein: CASSKSIEETQYF

V gene: TRBV7-2
CDR3 length: 17
CDR3 protein: CASSLAAGTSGSNEQFF

V gene: TRBV7-3
CDR3 length: 13
CDR3 protein: CASSLDEGHTIYF

V gene: TRBV5-6
CDR3 length: 12
CDR3 protein: CASSMLGVAYTF

V gene: TRBV2
CDR3 length: 13
CDR3 protein: CASKGQGHQPQHF

V gene: TRBV7-9
CDR3 length: 15
CDR3 protein: CASSLGRWDYNEQFF

V gene: TRBV28
CDR3 length: 12
CDR3 protein: CASAPVNEKLFF

V gene: TRBV7-6
CDR3 length: 13
CDR3 protein: CASSFGQVYGYTF

V gene: TRBV30
CDR3 length: 16
CDR3 protein: CAWSVGVTLNTGELFF

V gene: TRBV18
CDR3 length: 13
CDR3 protein: CASSTGFKNIQYF